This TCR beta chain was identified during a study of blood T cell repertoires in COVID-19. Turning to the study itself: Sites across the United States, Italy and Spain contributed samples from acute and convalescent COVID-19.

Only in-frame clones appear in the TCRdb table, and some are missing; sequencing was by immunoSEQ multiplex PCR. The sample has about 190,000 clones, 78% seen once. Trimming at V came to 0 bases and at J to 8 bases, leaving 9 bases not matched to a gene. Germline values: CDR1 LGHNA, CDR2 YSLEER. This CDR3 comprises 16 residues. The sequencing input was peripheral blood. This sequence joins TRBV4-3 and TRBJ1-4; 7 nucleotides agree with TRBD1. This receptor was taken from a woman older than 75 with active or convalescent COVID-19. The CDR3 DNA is TGCGCCAGCAGCCAAGATGGGGGGACAGTAAAAGAAAAACTGTTTTTT. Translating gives CASSQDGGTVKEKLFF.